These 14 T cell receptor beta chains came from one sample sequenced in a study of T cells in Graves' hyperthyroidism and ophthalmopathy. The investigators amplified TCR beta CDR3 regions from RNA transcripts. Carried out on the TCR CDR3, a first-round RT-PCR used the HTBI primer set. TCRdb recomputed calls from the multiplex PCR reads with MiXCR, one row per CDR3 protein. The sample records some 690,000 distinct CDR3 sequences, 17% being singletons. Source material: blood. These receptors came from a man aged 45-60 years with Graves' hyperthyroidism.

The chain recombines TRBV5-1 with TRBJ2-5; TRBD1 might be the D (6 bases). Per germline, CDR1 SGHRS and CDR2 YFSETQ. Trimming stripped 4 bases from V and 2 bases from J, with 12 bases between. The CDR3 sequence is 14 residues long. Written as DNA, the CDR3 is TGCGCCAGCAGCGCCGGACAGTCTCAAGAGACCCAGTACTTC. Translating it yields CASSAGQSQETQYF.

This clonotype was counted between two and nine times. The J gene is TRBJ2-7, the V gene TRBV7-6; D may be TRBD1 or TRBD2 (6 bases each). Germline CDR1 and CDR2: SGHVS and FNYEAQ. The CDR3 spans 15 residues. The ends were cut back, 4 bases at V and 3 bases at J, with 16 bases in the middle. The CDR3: CASSSEGGPDYEQYF. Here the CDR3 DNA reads TGTGCCAGCAGCTCAGAGGGGGGACCGGACTACGAGCAGTACTTC. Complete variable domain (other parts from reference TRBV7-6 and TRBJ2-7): GAGVSQSPRYKVTKRGQDVALRCDPISGHVSLYWYRQALGQGPEFLTYFNYEAQQDKSGLPNDRFSAERPEGSISTLTIQRTEQRDSAMYRCASSSEGGPDYEQYFGPGTRLTVT.

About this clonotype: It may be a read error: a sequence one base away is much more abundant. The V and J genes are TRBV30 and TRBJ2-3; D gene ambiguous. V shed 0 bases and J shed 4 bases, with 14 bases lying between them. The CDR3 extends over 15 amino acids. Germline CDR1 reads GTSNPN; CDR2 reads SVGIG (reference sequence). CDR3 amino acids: CAWSVALVNADTQYF. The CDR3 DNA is TGTGCCTGGAGTGTGGCGCTAGTAAACGCAGATACGCAGTATTTT.

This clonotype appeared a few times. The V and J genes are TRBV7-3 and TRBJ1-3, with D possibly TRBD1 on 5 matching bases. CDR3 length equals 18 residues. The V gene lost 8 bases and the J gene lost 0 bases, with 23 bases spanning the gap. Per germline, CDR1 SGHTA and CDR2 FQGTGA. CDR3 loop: CASPATVSTPFSGNTIYF. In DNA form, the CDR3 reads TGTGCCAGCCCGGCGACAGTCTCTACCCCCTTCTCTGGAAACACCATATATTTT.

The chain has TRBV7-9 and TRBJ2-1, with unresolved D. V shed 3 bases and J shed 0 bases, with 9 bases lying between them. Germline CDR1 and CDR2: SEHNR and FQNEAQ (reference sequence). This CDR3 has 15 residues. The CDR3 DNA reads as TGTGCCAGCAGCTTCCAACTCCCCTCCTACAATGAGCAGTTCTTC. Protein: CASSFQLPSYNEQFF.

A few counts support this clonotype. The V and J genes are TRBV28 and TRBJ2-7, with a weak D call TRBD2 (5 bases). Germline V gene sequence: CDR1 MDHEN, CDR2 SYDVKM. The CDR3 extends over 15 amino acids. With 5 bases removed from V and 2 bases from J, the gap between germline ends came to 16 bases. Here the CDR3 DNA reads TGTGCCAGCAGTAGTCCCTCGGGGAGTCCCTACGAGCAGTACTTC. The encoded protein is CASSSPSGSPYEQYF.

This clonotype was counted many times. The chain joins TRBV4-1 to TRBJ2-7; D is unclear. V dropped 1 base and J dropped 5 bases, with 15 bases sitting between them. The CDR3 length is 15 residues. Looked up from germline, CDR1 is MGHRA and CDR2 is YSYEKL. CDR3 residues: CASSQGYRAGDEQYF. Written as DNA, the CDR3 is TGCGCCAGCAGCCAAGGCTACCGGGCAGGCGACGAGCAGTACTTC.

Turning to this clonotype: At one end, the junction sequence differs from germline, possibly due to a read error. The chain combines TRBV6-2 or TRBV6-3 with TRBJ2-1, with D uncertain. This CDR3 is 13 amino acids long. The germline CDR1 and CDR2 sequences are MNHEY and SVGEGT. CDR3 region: CAGSYHNSDEQFF. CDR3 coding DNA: TGTGCCGGCAGTTACCACAACTCAGATGAGCAGTTCTTC.

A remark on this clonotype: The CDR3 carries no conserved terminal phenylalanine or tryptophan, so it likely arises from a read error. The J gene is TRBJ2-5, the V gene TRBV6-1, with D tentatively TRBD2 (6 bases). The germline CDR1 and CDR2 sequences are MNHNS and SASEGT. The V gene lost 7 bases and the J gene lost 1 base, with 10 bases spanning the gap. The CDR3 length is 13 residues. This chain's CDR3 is CASTGLTQETQYY. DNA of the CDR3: TGTGCCAGCACGGGACTGACCCAAGAGACCCAGTACTAC.

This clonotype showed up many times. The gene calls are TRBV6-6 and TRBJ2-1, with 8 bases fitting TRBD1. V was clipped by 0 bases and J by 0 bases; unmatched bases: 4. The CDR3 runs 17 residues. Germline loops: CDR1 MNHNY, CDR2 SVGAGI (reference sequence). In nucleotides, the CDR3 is TGTGCCAGCAGTTACTCTCGGGACAGGAGCTCCTACAATGAGCAGTTCTTC. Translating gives CASSYSRDRSSYNEQFF.

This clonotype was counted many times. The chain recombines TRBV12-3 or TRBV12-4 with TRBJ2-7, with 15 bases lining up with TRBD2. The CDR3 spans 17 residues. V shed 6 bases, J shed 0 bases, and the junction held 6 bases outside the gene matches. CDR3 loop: CASSPGLAGGTSYEQYF. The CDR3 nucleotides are TGTGCCAGCAGCCCTGGACTAGCGGGAGGGACCTCCTACGAGCAGTACTTC.

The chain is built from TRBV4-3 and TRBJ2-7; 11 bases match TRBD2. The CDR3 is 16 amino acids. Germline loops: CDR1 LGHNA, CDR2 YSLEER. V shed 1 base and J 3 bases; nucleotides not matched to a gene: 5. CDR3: CASSQVLAGGDYEQYF. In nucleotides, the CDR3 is TGCGCCAGCAGCCAAGTTCTAGCGGGAGGAGACTACGAGCAGTACTTC.

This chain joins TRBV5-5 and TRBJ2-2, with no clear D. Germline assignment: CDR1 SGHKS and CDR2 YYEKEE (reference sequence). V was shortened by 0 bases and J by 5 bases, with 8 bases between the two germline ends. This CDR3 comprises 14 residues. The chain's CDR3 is CASSLAVMTGELFF. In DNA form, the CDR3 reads TGTGCCAGCAGCTTGGCGGTGATGACCGGGGAGCTGTTTTTT.

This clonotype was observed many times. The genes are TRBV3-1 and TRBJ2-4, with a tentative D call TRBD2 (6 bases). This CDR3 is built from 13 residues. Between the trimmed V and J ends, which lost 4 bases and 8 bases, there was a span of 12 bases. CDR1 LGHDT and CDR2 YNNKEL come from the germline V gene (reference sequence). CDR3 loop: CASSPLARDIQYF. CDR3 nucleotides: TGTGCCAGCAGCCCTCTAGCGAGGGACATTCAGTACTTC.